This TCR beta chain appears in the sequencing data of a study of blood T cell repertoires in COVID-19. The assay was immunoSEQ multiplex PCR, and TCRdb's table has in-frame clones only and misses some. The table includes about 120,000 clones, 90% detected once. This CDR3 has 12 residues. The sample taken for sequencing was peripheral blood. This receptor was identified in a human donor with active COVID-19. The donor label of this sample is uncertain. This chain uses TRBV21-1 with TRBJ1-1; the listed D gene, TRBD1, was not tested against the DNA. TRBV21-1 is a pseudogene segment. The CDR3 nucleotides read TGTGCCAGCAGCAAGCACAGGGGGGAAGCTTTCTTT. This codes for CASSKHRGEAFF.